The sequence of this T cell receptor (beta chain) was determined in a study of blood T cell repertoires in COVID-19. Across the whole study: Sites across the United States, Italy and Spain contributed samples from acute and convalescent COVID-19. The cDNA or gDNA used as material had been derived from T cells, B-cell-depleted T cells, or PBMCs.

Original methodology: Reference gene primers were amplified, and this amplification served to estimate nucleated cell counts. The assay was immunoSEQ multiplex PCR, and TCRdb's table has in-frame clones only and misses some. D and trimming come from the DNA, and the V and J calls and clone size come from that table. Among hundreds of thousands of clones listed, over 85% were seen once. Seattle-derived patients entered the study during active infection and were followed longitudinally. The material sequenced was peripheral blood. This clonotype was sampled from a man aged 18 to 29 with COVID-19, enrolled during active disease.

Here the CDR3 reads CASSWGQFSSGANVLTF. In DNA form, the CDR3 reads TGTGCCAGCAGCTGGGGACAGTTTAGCTCTGGGGCCAACGTCCTGACTTTC. This chain connects TRBV3-1 (or the pseudogene TRBV3-2) to TRBJ2-6, with 7 bases identical to TRBD1. Germline CDR1 and CDR2: LGHDT and YNNKEL (reference sequence). This CDR3 has 17 amino acids. The trim removed 5 bases at V and 0 bases at J, leaving 7 bases unmatched.